This record covers a single TCR beta chain. These data are taken from a study of shared clonotypes between healthy human individuals. As defined, naive CD8 cells were CD45RO-negative and positively selected for CCR7, with terminally differentiated effector memory CD45RA+ cells excluded. Each PCR replicate from the sorted subsets contained approximately 0.2 ug DNA, which is tens of thousands of T cell genomes. Profiled with immunoSEQ multiplex PCR; TCRdb holds only in-frame clones, not every one. There are 1.5 million to 2.5 million clones in the sample; approximately 94% occur only once, and more than 0.9% lies in the top ten. Germline-derived CDR1 and CDR2 are SGDLS and YYNGEE. Trimming at V came to 3 bases and at J to 6 bases, leaving 9 bases not matched to a gene. The CDR3 has 16 residues.

Material: naive CD8+ T cells sorted from blood. The rearrangement links TRBV9 to TRBJ2-2; 9 nucleotides align to TRBD2. The source is a young man in good health. For the CDR3, the DNA is TGTGCCAGCAGCGCGACTAGCGGAGCCGTTTCCGGGGAGCTGTTTTTT. This gives the protein CASSATSGAVSGELFF. Drawing the rest from reference TRBV9 and TRBJ2-2, the complete variable domain is DSGVTQTPKHLITATGQRVTLRCSPRSGDLSVYWYQQSLDQGLQFLIQYYNGEERAKGNILERFSAQQFPDLHSELNLSSLELGDSALYFCASSATSGAVSGELFFGEGSRLTVL.